This TCR beta chain was documented in a study of blood T cells in healthy people across ages (dated by TCRdb to the mid-2010s). In terms of the full investigation: In model experiments, roughly one uniquely barcoded TCR beta cDNA molecule per two T cells was captured by template switching. To track age-related changes in TCR beta repertoire diversity, the study relied on deep sequencing normalized with unique cDNA molecular identifiers. The study analyzed two additional independent replicas of 1 million unique cDNA reads from the same blood draw for two donors, one aged 18 to 29 and one aged 80 or older. The donors were split into four age groups: young (average 16 years), middle-aged (roughly 39), aged (roughly 68) and long-lived (over 75). To avoid experimental bias, donors of different ages were randomly spread across the sequencing lanes. What the research found in general, with its limitations: Observed TCR beta diversity per million T cells fell roughly linearly with age, and a significant reduction was already apparent by age approximately 40. Estimates of total diversity from one million sequenced T cells were regarded as lower bounds and underestimates. Because profiling used bulk unsorted PBMCs, naive and antigen-experienced compartments could not be compared conclusively. Observed TCR beta diversity correlated strongly with the percentage of naive T cells measured by flow cytometry. Because the CMV infection status of the donors was unknown, age-related changes in expanded clonotypes may potentially have been confounded. Compared with the aged group, the long-lived group had more naive CD4+ T cells, fewer expanded clones and increased TCR diversity, suggesting age selection.

The roughly 39 donors, aged about 6 to 95 years, were systemically healthy Caucasian individuals from Russia. Ten milliliters of peripheral blood were drawn from each donor into EDTA-treated Vacutainer tubes. Ficoll-Paque density-gradient centrifugation was used to isolate PBMCs, with at least 6 million obtained per sample. Trizol reagent was used to extract total RNA from the PBMCs, yielding at least 5.5 micrograms per sample. For every donor, flow cytometry on a PBMC aliquot measured the percentage of naive CD45RAhigh/CD27high T cells. Preparation of the library involved 5' RACE. Data came from an Illumina HiSeq 2500. The second PCR ran for about 7 to 11 cycles and used a J-beta primer mix along with a sample-barcoded 5' primer. Each TCR beta cDNA molecule received a unique molecular identifier from a template-switch 5' adaptor carrying 12 random nucleotides. Each sample yielded at least 3 million CDR3-containing paired-end reads. First-strand cDNA was synthesized from all RNA with the Mint cDNA synthesis kit, primed by a TRBC-specific oligonucleotide. After uracil-DNA glycosylase treatment, a first 18-cycle PCR used universal primers M1SS and BC2_uni_R on all cDNA. Per the source publication's procedure: For normalization, 1 million high-quality reads, each with a distinct molecular identifier, were randomly selected from each sample. Reads with shared molecular identifiers were discarded instead of being binned into consensus sequences. MiTCR, with a Q25 quality threshold and the strictest error-elimination algorithm, was used for CDR3 identification, clonotype clustering and error correction. A nonparametric unseen species model with Euler transformation was used to estimate a lower bound on total TCR beta diversity. TCRdb ran its own pipeline on the public reads, namely fastp trimming at Q25 and MiXCR clone calling, and kept in-frame beta chains. Rows with a matching CDR3 protein are joined into one entry that keeps the most common DNA and genes. None of the V and J calls come from the authors' own analysis; TCRdb made them. The table for this sample lists about a million distinct CDR3 sequences; more than 30% of them were counted only once. The ten largest clones add up to 10% to 15% of the sample.

The sample holds a few counts of this clonotype. It lacks a known antigen. No much larger clonotype is one base removed from it; base qualities were not supplied. Sequencing was carried out using blood. The clonotype was recovered from a man younger than 35 in good health.

Read as DNA, the sequence is TGTGCCAGCAGCTTAGACCCGGGGAGGCAAGAGACCCAGTACTTC. Its translation reads: CASSLDPGRQETQYF. The V and J segments used are TRBV7-2 and TRBJ2-5, and the D gene may be TRBD2, 6 bases matching. The germline V gene supplies CDR1 SGHTA and CDR2 FQGNSA. Including cysteine and phenylalanine, the CDR3 has 15 amino acids. Only CDR3 DNA is held: 45 bases, read in frame from base 1. V loses 1 base, J loses 2 bases, and the germline ends lie 11 bases apart.